The next 24 T cell receptor beta chains were all read from a single sample in a study of CD8+CD57+ T cells in acquired aplastic anemia. Genomic DNA, serving as template, underwent TCR beta VDJ and CDR3 profiling. From the reads, TCRdb called clonotypes with MiXCR, one entry per CDR3 protein. Among 200,000 to 250,000 distinct CDR3 sequences listed, around 50% were seen once. Patients picked for sequencing had shown CD8+CD57+ cell expansion detected by flow cytometry. Material for sequencing was sorted CD4+, CD8+, or CD8+CD57+ T cells (not recorded which) from PBMCs. These receptors all come from a human donor with aplastic anemia.

This clonotype has at least ten counts. This rearrangement joins TRBV6-6 to TRBJ1-5, with 11 positions matching TRBD1. The CDR3 sequence is 15 residues long. V lost 5 bases and J lost 2; bases outside the gene matches: 2. The germline gives CDR1 MNHNY, CDR2 SVGAGI (reference sequence). CDR3 nucleotide sequence: TGTGCCAGCAGTAGGACAGGGGGCGGCAATCAGCCCCAGCATTTT. Protein: CASSRTGGGNQPQHF.

This clonotype has at least ten counts. The chain links TRBV25-1 to TRBJ2-7; weak D call: TRBD1 (6 bases). The germline V gene has CDR1 MGHDK and CDR2 SYGVNS. The CDR3 runs 14 residues. Trimming removed 7 bases at V and 1 base at J, with 14 bases between. The CDR3 sequence: CASTPRGTSYEQYF. The CDR3 nucleotides are TGTGCCAGCACTCCCCGTGGGACATCCTACGAGCAGTACTTC.

CDR3 sequence reads: CASSGASGGEEQYF. The CDR3, as DNA: TGTGCCAGTAGTGGGGCTAGCGGGGGGGAAGAGCAGTACTTC. This chain joins TRBV19 and TRBJ2-7; 12 nucleotides match TRBD2. V was pared by 5 bases and J by 7 bases, with 6 bases of the junction left unmatched. CDR1 and CDR2 (germline): LNHDA, SQIVND (reference sequence). The CDR3 is 14 amino acids.

This clonotype was seen at least ten times. The chain carries TRBV5-5 and TRBJ1-3; perhaps TRBD1 as D (6 bases). Trimming shortened V by 4 bases and J by 4 bases, and 18 bases separated the two germline ends. CDR3 length equals 16 residues. Germline-derived CDR1 and CDR2 are SGHKS and YYEKEE (reference sequence). As DNA, the CDR3 is TGTGCCAGCAGCCCCTCGGGGGCAGGAGCCGGAAACACCATATATTTT. Protein product: CASSPSGAGAGNTIYF. Complete variable domain (other parts from reference TRBV5-5 and TRBJ1-3): DAGVTQSPTHLIKTRGQQVTLRCSPISGHKSVSWYQQVLGQGPQFIFQYYEKEERGRGNFPDRFSARQFPNYSSELNVNALLLGDSALYLCASSPSGAGAGNTIYFGEGSWLTVV.

The rearrangement links TRBV9 to TRBJ1-6; D gene uncertain. The ends were cut back, 9 bases at V and 5 bases at J, with 21 bases in the middle. The germline CDR1 and CDR2 sequences are SGDLS and YYNGEE. This CDR3 has 16 residues. CDR3 sequence: CATSDSPLTDNSPLHF. CDR3 nucleotide sequence: TGTGCCACCAGTGACTCCCCCCTAACTGATAATTCACCCCTCCACTTT.

The table lists this clonotype with many counts. CDR3 amino acids: CASSSTAGPRPSYF. The CDR3 DNA is TGTGCCAGCAGCTCGACGGCTGGGCCGCGTCCGTCGTATTTT. The V gene is TRBV7-3, the J gene TRBJ2-3; no firm D call. Trimming took off 4 bases at V and 14 bases at J, with 22 bases between the two ends. The CDR3 contains 14 residues. Germline assignment: CDR1 SGHTA and CDR2 FQGTGA.

This clonotype was recorded at least ten times. The rearrangement uses TRBV9 and TRBJ2-3; 12 bases line up with TRBD2. The CDR3 runs 18 residues. Per germline, CDR1 SGDLS and CDR2 YYNGEE. V was pared by 2 bases and J by 6 bases, with 13 bases of the junction left unmatched. The CDR3 is CASSVSSGLAGKRDTQYF. In DNA, the CDR3 is TGTGCCAGCAGCGTGTCGTCGGGACTAGCGGGTAAGAGGGATACGCAGTATTTT.

The V call is TRBV2, the J call TRBJ1-6; D uncertain. V dropped 9 bases and J dropped 7 bases, with 16 bases sitting between them. CDR3 length: 14 amino acids. Germline V gives CDR1 SNHLY, CDR2 FYNNEI. The DNA of the CDR3 is TGTGCCAGTAGATTTGCGGACGGGAATTCACCCCTCCACTTT. It yields the protein CASRFADGNSPLHF.

This clonotype occurred many times. This chain links TRBV5-6 with TRBJ1-5; no clear D. The CDR3 spans 13 residues. The V and J ends lost 1 base and 4 bases respectively, with 6 bases between them. The germline V gene has CDR1 SGHDT and CDR2 YYEEEE. The CDR3 region has the DNA TGTGCCAGCAGCTTGACAGCAAATCAGCCCCAGCATTTT. This codes for CASSLTANQPQHF.

This clonotype was seen many times. The rearrangement joins TRBV19 to TRBJ1-5; TRBD1 aligns across 10 bases. V lost 3 bases to trimming and J lost 7 bases; unmatched junction nucleotides: 6. The CDR3 contains 15 residues. CDR1 LNHDA and CDR2 SQIVND come from the germline V gene (reference sequence). CDR3 amino acids: CASSMTGTGVQPQHF. Written as DNA, the CDR3 is TGTGCCAGTAGTATGACCGGGACAGGGGTCCAGCCCCAGCATTTT.

The chain joins TRBV7-2 to TRBJ2-1; no clear D. Germline V gene sequence: CDR1 SGHTA, CDR2 FQGNSA. This CDR3 has 16 amino acids. Trimming shortened V by 1 base and J by 0 bases, and 10 bases separated the two germline ends. For the CDR3, the DNA is TGTGCCAGCAGCTTAGGCTACAGTAACTCCTACAATGAGCAGTTCTTC. This translates into CASSLGYSNSYNEQFF. The complete variable domain, with remaining parts taken from reference TRBV7-2 and TRBJ2-1, reads GAGVSQSPSNKVTEKGKDVELRCDPISGHTALYWYRQSLGQGLEFLIYFQGNSAPDKSGLPSDRFSAERTGGSVSTLTIQRTQQEDSAVYLCASSLGYSNSYNEQFFGPGTRLTVL.

The rearrangement links TRBV2 to TRBJ1-3, with 8 bases lining up with TRBD1. With 6 bases clipped from V and 4 bases from J, the junction kept 8 bases outside the gene matches. CDR1 and CDR2 (germline): SNHLY, FYNNEI. This CDR3 region has 15 residues. CDR3 bases: TGTGCCAGCAGCCTCGGACAGGGTTGGGGAAACACCATATATTTT. As protein: CASSLGQGWGNTIYF.

The sample holds a few counts of this clonotype. This CDR3 reads CASSPTHGHSGNTIYF. The CDR3 nucleotides are TGTGCCAGCTCACCGACCCACGGGCACTCTGGAAACACCATATATTTT. The rearrangement joins TRBV18 to TRBJ1-3; D gene ambiguous. Looked up from germline, CDR1 is KGHSH and CDR2 is LQKENI. This CDR3 is built from 16 residues. Trimming took 3 bases from V and 0 from J, leaving 12 bases between them.

This clonotype showed up just once. V gene TRBV2 combines with J gene TRBJ2-7; a possible D gene is TRBD2 (7 bases). Germline lookup yields CDR1 SNHLY and CDR2 FYNNEI. This CDR3 comprises 15 residues. Trimming cost V 3 bases and J 3 bases, with 15 bases left between them. CDR3 protein: CASSDSGGLDYEQYF. The CDR3 DNA reads TGTGCCAGCAGTGATTCGGGGGGCCTTGACTACGAGCAGTACTTC.

This clonotype was found many times. V and J are TRBV5-1 and TRBJ2-1; 10 bases agree with TRBD2. The CDR3 runs to 17 residues. Germline V gene data show CDR1 as SGHRS and CDR2 as YFSETQ. After removal of 4 bases from V and 0 bases from J, the junction contained 7 bases not matched to a gene. For the CDR3, the DNA is TGCGCCAGCAGCCGTAGCGGGGGGCCTGTCTCCTACAATGAGCAGTTCTTC. Amino acids: CASSRSGGPVSYNEQFF.

Many counts were recorded for this clonotype. The chain is built from TRBV7-2 and TRBJ2-3, with D perhaps matching TRBD2 (5 bases). The CDR3 contains 14 residues. V lost 1 base and J 3 bases, leaving 8 bases between the germline ends. CDR1 and CDR2 from the germline V gene are SGHTA and FQGNSA. CDR3 amino acids: CASSLDRGTDTQYF. The CDR3 DNA is TGTGCCAGCAGCTTAGATAGAGGGACAGATACGCAGTATTTT.

As concerns this clonotype: At one of its ends the junction is not consistent with the germline gene, which may arise from a read error. J is TRBJ2-2 and V is TRBV12-3 or TRBV12-4, with 7 bases that match TRBD1. CDR3 length equals 14 residues. DNA for the CDR3: TGTGCCAGCAGAAAGGGGGCGGCCACCGGGGAGCTGCTTTTT. Translated, it gives CASRKGAATGELLF.

This clonotype was counted at least ten times. This chain uses TRBV6-1 with TRBJ1-1, with D perhaps matching TRBD1 (5 bases). The V end was cut by 5 bases, the J end by 5 bases, with 15 bases between. Germline CDR1 reads MNHNS; CDR2 reads SASEGT. The CDR3 is made up of 14 amino acids. This CDR3 reads CASSPGTVITEAFF. CDR3 sequence (DNA): TGTGCCAGCAGTCCCGGGACGGTGATTACTGAAGCTTTCTTT.

Many counts were recorded for this clonotype. The rearrangement links TRBV20-1 to TRBJ2-5; possibly TRBD1 or TRBD2 for D (5 bases each). V lost 1 base to trimming and J lost 5 bases, with 17 bases between them. The germline V gene has CDR1 DFQATT and CDR2 SNEGSKA (reference sequence). The CDR3 consists of 15 residues. The CDR3 nucleotides read TGCAGTGCTAGAGGCGTTAGGGGATCGGGGGAGACCCAGTACTTC. Protein product: CSARGVRGSGETQYF.

This clonotype was seen only a few times. The J gene is TRBJ2-1, the V gene TRBV7-2; D ambiguous. V dropped 6 bases and J dropped 7 bases, with 16 bases sitting between them. The length of the CDR3 is 14 residues. CDR1 SGHTA and CDR2 FQGNSA come from the germline V gene. The CDR3: CASSEILWVNEQFF. CDR3 DNA sequence: TGTGCCAGCAGTGAGATCCTCTGGGTGAATGAGCAGTTCTTC. The full variable domain, rest sourced from reference TRBV7-2 and TRBJ2-1, is GAGVSQSPSNKVTEKGKDVELRCDPISGHTALYWYRQSLGQGLEFLIYFQGNSAPDKSGLPSDRFSAERTGGSVSTLTIQRTQQEDSAVYLCASSEILWVNEQFFGPGTRLTVL.

This clonotype was recorded many times. The J gene is TRBJ2-1, the V gene TRBV2; 8 bases map to TRBD1. CDR1 and CDR2 (germline): SNHLY, FYNNEI. This CDR3 is built from 15 residues. V trimming: 6 bases; J trimming: 1 base; junction bases outside the gene matches: 5. The CDR3 DNA reads as TGTGCCAGCAGGAGGCAGGGGGCATCCTACAATGAGCAGTTCTTC. As protein: CASRRQGASYNEQFF.

The chain links TRBV2 to TRBJ2-3; TRBD2 matches at 7 bases. The germline CDR1 and CDR2 sequences are SNHLY and FYNNEI. With 1 base clipped from V and 5 bases from J, the junction kept 6 bases outside the gene matches. CDR3 length: 15 amino acids. Here the CDR3 DNA reads TGTGCCAGCAGTGAAGGGGGCGGGGGAATAGATACGCAGTATTTT. Translating gives CASSEGGGGIDTQYF.

This clonotype came up many times. This chain links TRBV5-1 with TRBJ2-3, with 9 bases that match TRBD1. With 6 bases clipped from V and 2 bases from J, the junction kept 7 bases outside the gene matches. Germline V gives CDR1 SGHRS, CDR2 YFSETQ. The CDR3 runs to 15 residues. The CDR3 spells CASTDRGDPTDTQYF. The CDR3 bases are TGCGCCAGCACCGACAGGGGGGACCCCACAGATACGCAGTATTTT.

Points on this clonotype: The germline gene is not matched at one end of the junction; a read error may be the cause. The chain links TRBV18 to TRBJ1-1, with D tentatively TRBD1 (6 bases). CDR1 KGHSH and CDR2 LQKENI come from the germline V gene. This CDR3 spans 14 amino acids. The CDR3 region has the DNA TGTGCCAGCTCTCCCGGGGGGGCAGGCACTGGAGCTTTCTTT. Its translation: CASSPGGAGTGAFF.